This is a list of T cell receptor beta chains from one sample in a study of control samples from healthy donors and cancer patients. Method: immunoSEQ multiplex PCR; TCRdb's copy keeps in-frame clones and lacks some. The data show under 80,000 clones, with approximately 94% seen just once and 1.3% held by the top ten. Material for sequencing was PBMCs. The receptors were gathered from a woman aged 40 to 50 with lung cancer. Both conserved end residues are part of each CDR3. The D gene is left open where the match is weak. Clone size is given for some rows only: seen once, a few or many times, or a class if the clone is expanded.

TRBJ2-7 | - | - | TRBV11-2 | TGTGCCAGCAGCTTAGCGTCGGCCAGGATGGGCTACGAGCAGTACTTC | CASSLASARMGYEQYF
TRBJ2-7 | - | TRBD2 | TRBV29-1 | TGCAGCGTTGAAGGGCGGCTAGCGGGGGGGACCTACGAGCAGTACTTC | CSVEGRLAGGTYEQYF
TRBJ2-7 | - | TRBD2 | TRBV7-9 | TGTGCCAGCAGCCCTGAATGGGGGGGTTTTCCCTACGAGCAGTACTTC | CASSPEWGGFPYEQYF
TRBJ2-2 | - | - | TRBV2 | TGTGCCAGCAGTGGGGAGGGGGGAGGCACCGGGGAGCTGTTTTTT | CASSGEGGGTGELFF
TRBJ2-7 | - | - | TRBV13 | TGTGCCAGCAGCTTAGGGGGCCTCGAGCAGTACTTC | CASSLGGLEQYF
TRBJ1-2 | - | - | TRBV5-1 | TGCGCCAGCAGCTTGGGGCAGGAAAGGCATGGCTACACCTTC | CASSLGQERHGYTF
TRBJ1-5 | once | - | TRBV6-5 | TGTGCCAGCAGTCCAGGACGGATTAGCAATCAGCCCCAGCATTTT | CASSPGRISNQPQHF
TRBJ2-7 | - | TRBD1 | TRBV18 | TGTGCCAGCTCCCGACAGGGGAGCGTCTACGAGCAGTACTTC | CASSRQGSVYEQYF
TRBJ1-4 | - | - | TRBV5-1 | TGCGCCAGCAGCTCCACACAGGGTTATAATGAAAAACTGTTTTTT | CASSSTQGYNEKLFF
TRBJ2-1 | - | - | TRBV29-1 | TGCAGCGCAAGACCCCTTTTCGGCGGTGAGCAGTTCTTC | CSARPLFGGEQFF
TRBJ2-7 | - | - | TRBV7-6 | TGTGCCAGCAGCTTAGGGACAGCCGTCACCTACGAGCAGTACTTC | CASSLGTAVTYEQYF
TRBJ2-7 | - | - | TRBV7-8 | TGTGCCAGCGGCCCCTCACAGGGCTCCTACGAGCAGTACTTC | CASGPSQGSYEQYF
TRBJ2-5 | - | - | TRBV9 | TGTGCCAGCAGCCCCTCCCTGGACTTAGCCTGGGAGACCCAGTACTTC | CASSPSLDLAWETQYF
TRBJ1-2 | - | - | TRBV19 | TGTGCCAGTAGTCGAGGGGGCTACACCTTC | CASSRGGYTF